This T cell receptor beta chain stems from a study of cytomegalovirus exposure and HLA in healthy donors. PCR primers comprised 60 Vbeta and 13 Jbeta primers. Only in-frame clones appear in the TCRdb table, and some are missing; sequencing was by immunoSEQ multiplex PCR. The table lists 95,000 to 150,000 clones, approximately 78% of them singletons. The receptor was derived from a woman aged 25 to 39 in good health and CMV-seropositive. The specimen was PBMCs.

CDR3 amino acids: CASMGGAYTDTQYF. The CDR3 DNA follows: TGTGCCAGCATGGGCGGGGCATACACAGATACGCAGTATTTT. V and J are TRBV6-1 and TRBJ2-3; D might be TRBD2 (6 bases). V was clipped by 7 bases and J by 2 bases, with 13 bases between them. CDR3 length equals 14 residues. Germline V gives CDR1 MNHNS, CDR2 SASEGT.